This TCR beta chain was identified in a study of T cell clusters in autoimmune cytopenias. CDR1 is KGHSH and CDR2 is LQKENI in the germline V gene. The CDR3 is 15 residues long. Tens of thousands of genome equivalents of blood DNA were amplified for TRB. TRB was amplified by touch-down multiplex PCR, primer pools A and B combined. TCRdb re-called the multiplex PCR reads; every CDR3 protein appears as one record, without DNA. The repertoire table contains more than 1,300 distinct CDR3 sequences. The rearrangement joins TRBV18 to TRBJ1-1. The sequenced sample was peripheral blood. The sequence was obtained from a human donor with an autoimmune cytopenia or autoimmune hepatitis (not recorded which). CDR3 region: CASSPPRAQYTEAFF.